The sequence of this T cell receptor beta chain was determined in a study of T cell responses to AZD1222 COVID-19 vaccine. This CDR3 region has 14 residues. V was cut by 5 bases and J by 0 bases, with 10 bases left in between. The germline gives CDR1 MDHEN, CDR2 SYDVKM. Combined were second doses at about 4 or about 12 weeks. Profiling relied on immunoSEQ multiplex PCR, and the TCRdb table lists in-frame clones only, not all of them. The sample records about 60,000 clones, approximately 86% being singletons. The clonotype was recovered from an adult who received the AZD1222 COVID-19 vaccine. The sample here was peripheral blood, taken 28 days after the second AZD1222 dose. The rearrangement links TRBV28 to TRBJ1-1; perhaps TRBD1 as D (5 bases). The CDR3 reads CASSRQRLNTEAFF. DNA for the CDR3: TGTGCCAGCAGTCGACAGAGACTGAACACTGAAGCTTTCTTT.